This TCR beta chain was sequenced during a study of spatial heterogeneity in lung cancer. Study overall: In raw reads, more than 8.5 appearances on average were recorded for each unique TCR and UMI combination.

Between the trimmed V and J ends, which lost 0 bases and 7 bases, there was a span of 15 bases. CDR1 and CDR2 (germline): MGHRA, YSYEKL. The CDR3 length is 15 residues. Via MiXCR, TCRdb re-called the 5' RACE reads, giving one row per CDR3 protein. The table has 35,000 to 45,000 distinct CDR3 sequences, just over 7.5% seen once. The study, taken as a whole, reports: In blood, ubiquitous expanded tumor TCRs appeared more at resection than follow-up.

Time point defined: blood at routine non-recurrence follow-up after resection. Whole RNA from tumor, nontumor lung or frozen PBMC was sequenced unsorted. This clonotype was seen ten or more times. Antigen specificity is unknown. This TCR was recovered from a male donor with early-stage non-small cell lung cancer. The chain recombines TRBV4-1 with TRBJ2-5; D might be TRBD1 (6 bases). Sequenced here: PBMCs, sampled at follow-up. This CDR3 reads CASSQDYVGAGTQYF. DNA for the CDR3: TGCGCCAGCAGCCAAGATTACGTGGGGGCGGGGACCCAGTACTTC.